This TCR beta chain is from a study of blood T cell repertoires in COVID-19. Study information: Samples of COVID-19 (acute and convalescent) were obtained from the United States, Italy and Spain. Nucleic acid was either cDNA or gDNA, and it came from T cells, B-cell-depleted T cells, or PBMCs.

This CDR3 spans 16 amino acids. V was pared by 4 bases and J by 8 bases, with 16 bases of the junction left unmatched. CDR1 SGDLS and CDR2 YYNGEE come from the germline V gene. Recruits, aged roughly 18 to 95 years, lived in around 24 US areas. Per the authors' pipeline: Counts of nucleated cells, estimated from reference gene primer amplification, were obtained. Here immunoSEQ multiplex PCR was the method, and the copy in TCRdb shows in-frame clones only, minus some. V, J and clone size reflect that table, while D and trimming were determined from the DNA. The sample lists about 200,000 clones, roughly 80% occurring once.

The chain carries TRBV9 and TRBJ1-2; 8 bases line up with TRBD1. Sequenced material: PBMCs or T cells enriched from blood (not recorded which). This receptor was identified in a middle-aged man who had recovered from COVID-19. The CDR3 DNA reads as TGTGCCAGCAGCCCGGGGCAGGGGGCTCGGGTTCGGGGCTACACCTTC. Amino acid sequence: CASSPGQGARVRGYTF.